These 14 T cell receptor beta chains came from one sample sequenced in a study of cytomegalovirus exposure and HLA in healthy donors. The PCR employed 60 Vbeta primers together with 13 Jbeta primers. TCRdb's copy holds only in-frame clones and misses some; the assay was immunoSEQ multiplex PCR. The sample holds some 54,000 clones, around 80% seen once. What was sequenced was PBMCs. The receptors were sampled from a male donor in good health and CMV-seronegative.

This clone appeared a few times. V gene TRBV4-3 combines with J gene TRBJ1-1; unclear D gene. The V gene's germline CDR1 is LGHNA and CDR2 YSLEER. This CDR3 spans 13 amino acids. V lost 2 bases and J 5 bases, leaving 9 bases between the germline ends. For the CDR3, the DNA is TGCGCCAGCAGCCAATATCGGGAAACTGAAGCTTTCTTT. Translated: CASSQYRETEAFF.

The chain carries TRBV4-1 and TRBJ1-1; 9 positions match TRBD1. Germline assignment: CDR1 MGHRA and CDR2 YSYEKL. The J segment lost 10 bases and the V segment lost 3 bases, leaving 9 bases of the junction unmatched. This CDR3 contains 14 residues. The CDR3 sequence is CASSHLGQGRGAFF. CDR3 bases: TGCGCCAGCAGCCACCTCGGACAGGGGAGAGGAGCTTTCTTT.

The chain uses TRBV2 and TRBJ1-2, with D perhaps matching TRBD1 (5 bases). This CDR3 is 13 amino acids long. The germline V and J ends were trimmed by 1 base and 6 bases, with 9 bases remaining between them. CDR1 and CDR2 (germline): SNHLY, FYNNEI. This CDR3 is CASSEGRVDGYTF. The CDR3 DNA follows: TGTGCCAGCAGTGAAGGCAGGGTAGATGGCTACACCTTC. The full variable domain, its missing parts supplied by reference TRBV2 and TRBJ1-2, is EPEVTQTPSHQVTQMGQEVILRCVPISNHLYFYWYRQILGQKVEFLVSFYNNEISEKSEIFDDQFSVERPDGSNFTLKIRSTKLEDSAMYFCASSEGRVDGYTFGSGTRLTVV.

The V call is TRBV7-3, the J call TRBJ2-1; 11 bases fit TRBD2. After removal of 5 bases from V and 6 bases from J, the junction contained 3 bases not matched to a gene. The V gene's germline CDR1 is SGHTA and CDR2 FQGTGA. CDR3 length: 14 residues. The CDR3 sequence: CASSDGTSGNEQFF. DNA for the CDR3: TGTGCCAGCAGCGACGGGACTAGCGGCAATGAGCAGTTCTTC.

The rearrangement joins TRBV2 to TRBJ1-2, with D tentatively TRBD1 (5 bases). Germline CDR1 reads SNHLY; CDR2 reads FYNNEI. The CDR3 is made up of 13 amino acids. V shed 3 bases and J shed 2 bases, with 7 bases lying between them. CDR3 in DNA: TGTGCCAGCAGTGAGCGACAGAACTATGGCTACACCTTC. This translates into CASSERQNYGYTF.

There are a few counts of this clone. This sequence joins TRBV7-3 and TRBJ1-2; 7 nucleotides match TRBD1. Germline values: CDR1 SGHTA, CDR2 FQGTGA. The V and J ends lost 5 bases and 3 bases, in that order; junction bases with no gene match: 3. The CDR3 has 13 amino acids. The CDR3 bases are TGTGCCAGCAGCAGAGGACAGGACTATGGCTACACCTTC. Its translation is CASSRGQDYGYTF.

This chain uses TRBV7-2 with TRBJ2-7; 11 nucleotides match TRBD1. From germline, CDR1 is SGHTA and CDR2 FQGNSA. V gave up 5 bases and J gave up 3 bases; unmatched junction bases: 3. The CDR3 covers 14 residues. CDR3 amino acids: CASSPGTGGYEQYF. CDR3 nucleotide sequence: TGTGCCAGCAGCCCGGGGACAGGGGGCTACGAGCAGTACTTC.

The V call is TRBV19, the J call TRBJ1-1; the D is unclear. In germline, CDR1 is LNHDA, CDR2 SQIVND (reference sequence). The CDR3 is 13 residues long. Trimming took off 1 base at V and 1 base at J, with 4 bases between the two ends. CDR3 coding DNA: TGTGCCAGTAGTATAGGGCAGAACACTGAAGCTTTCTTT. The encoded protein is CASSIGQNTEAFF.

The CDR3 nucleotides read TGTGCCAGCAGATCGACAGGGGGTGAGCCCCAGCATTTT. Its protein product is CASRSTGGEPQHF. The gene calls are TRBV6-1 and TRBJ1-5, with TRBD1 identical over 9 bases. Germline-derived CDR1 and CDR2 are MNHNS and SASEGT. The junction had 5 bases not matched to a gene; V was cut back by 6 bases and J by 8 bases. This CDR3 region has 13 residues.

The rearrangement uses TRBV11-2 and TRBJ2-1; 7 nucleotides match TRBD2. The CDR3 runs to 15 residues. With V trimmed by 1 base and J by 0 bases, 0 bases remained unmatched. Germline CDR1 and CDR2: SGHAT and FQNNGV. The CDR3 is CASSLGGGSYNEQFF. CDR3 DNA sequence: TGTGCCAGCAGCTTAGGCGGGGGCTCCTACAATGAGCAGTTCTTC.

The chain joins TRBV4-3 to TRBJ1-4; the match to TRBD1 covers 7 bases. V dropped 0 bases and J dropped 2; count of bases not matched to a gene: 9. The CDR3 is made up of 18 amino acids. The germline V gene encodes CDR1 LGHNA and CDR2 YSLEER. CDR3: CASSQDSGTVRTNEKLFF. The DNA for the CDR3 is TGCGCCAGCAGCCAAGATTCAGGGACAGTCAGGACTAATGAAAAACTGTTTTTT.

This chain connects TRBV5-1 to TRBJ2-6; 9 bases agree with TRBD1. CDR1 is SGHRS and CDR2 is YFSETQ in the germline V gene. V lost 7 bases and J lost 0; bases outside the gene matches: 20. This CDR3 comprises 21 residues. The CDR3 region is CASRQTRDRAETSSGANVLTF. For the CDR3, the DNA is TGCGCCAGCCGACAGACCCGGGACAGGGCCGAAACTAGCTCTGGGGCCAACGTCCTGACTTTC.

This clone was recorded a few times. The V and J genes are TRBV7-9 and TRBJ2-7; maybe TRBD2 (5 bases). V was pared by 5 bases and J by 5 bases, with 10 bases between. Germline CDR1 is SEHNR and CDR2 is FQNEAQ (reference sequence). The CDR3 length is 12 residues. The CDR3 reads CASSPSGNEQYF. CDR3 nucleotide sequence: TGTGCCAGCAGCCCGTCGGGGAACGAGCAGTACTTC.

The rearrangement links TRBV19 to TRBJ2-3, with a weak D call TRBD2 (6 bases). There are 16 residues in the CDR3. Between the trimmed V and J ends, which lost 10 bases and 0 bases, there was a span of 20 bases. The V gene's germline CDR1 is LNHDA and CDR2 SQIVND (reference sequence). CDR3 loop: CATSRMASVSTDTQYF. CDR3 nucleotides: TGTGCCACCAGTAGGATGGCTAGCGTTAGCACAGATACGCAGTATTTT.